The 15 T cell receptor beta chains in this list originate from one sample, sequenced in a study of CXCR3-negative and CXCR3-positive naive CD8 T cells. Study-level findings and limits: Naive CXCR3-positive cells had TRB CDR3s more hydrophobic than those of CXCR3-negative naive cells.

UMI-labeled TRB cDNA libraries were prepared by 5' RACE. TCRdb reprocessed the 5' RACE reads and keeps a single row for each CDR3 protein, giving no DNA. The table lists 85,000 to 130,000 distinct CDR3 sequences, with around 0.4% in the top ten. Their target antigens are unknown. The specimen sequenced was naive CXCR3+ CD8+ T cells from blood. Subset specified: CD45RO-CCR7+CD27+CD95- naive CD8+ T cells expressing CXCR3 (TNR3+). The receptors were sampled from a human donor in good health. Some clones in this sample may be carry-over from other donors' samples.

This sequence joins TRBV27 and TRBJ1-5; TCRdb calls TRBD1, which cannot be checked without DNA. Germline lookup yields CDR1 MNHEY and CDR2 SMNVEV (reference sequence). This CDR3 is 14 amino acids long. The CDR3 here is CASSLSGVGQPQHF.

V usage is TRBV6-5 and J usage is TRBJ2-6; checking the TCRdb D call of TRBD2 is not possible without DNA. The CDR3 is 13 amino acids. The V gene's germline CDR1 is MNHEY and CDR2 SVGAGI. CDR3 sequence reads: CASGPSGANVLTF.

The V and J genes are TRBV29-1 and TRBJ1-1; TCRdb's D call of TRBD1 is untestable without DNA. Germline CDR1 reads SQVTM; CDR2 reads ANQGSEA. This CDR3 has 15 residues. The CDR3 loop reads CSVVAYRVVGTEAFF.

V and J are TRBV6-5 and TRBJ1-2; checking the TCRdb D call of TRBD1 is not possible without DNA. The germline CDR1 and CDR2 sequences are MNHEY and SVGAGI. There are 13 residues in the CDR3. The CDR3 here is CASSSGPNYGYTF.

This CDR3 reads CASSSTSGGRAYNEQFF. The chain carries TRBV7-9 and TRBJ2-1; there is no DNA to check the TCRdb D call of TRBD2. Germline V gene sequence: CDR1 SEHNR, CDR2 FQNEAQ (reference sequence). The CDR3 length is 17 residues.

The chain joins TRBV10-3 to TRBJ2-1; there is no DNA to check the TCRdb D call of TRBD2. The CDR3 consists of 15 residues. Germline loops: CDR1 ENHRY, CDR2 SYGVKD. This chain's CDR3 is CAISVEATPRNEQFF.

CDR3 sequence: CASSDTLAGNEQFF. The rearrangement links TRBV28 to TRBJ2-1; no DNA is available, so the TRBD2 call from TCRdb remains unchecked. The CDR3 is made up of 14 amino acids. Germline V gene sequence: CDR1 MDHEN, CDR2 SYDVKM.

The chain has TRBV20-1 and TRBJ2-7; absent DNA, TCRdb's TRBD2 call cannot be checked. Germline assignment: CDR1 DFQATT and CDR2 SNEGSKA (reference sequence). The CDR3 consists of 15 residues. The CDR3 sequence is CSVSPTSGASYEQYF.

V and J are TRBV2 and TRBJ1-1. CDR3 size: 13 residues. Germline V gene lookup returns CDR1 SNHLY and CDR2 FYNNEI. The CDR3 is CASSEGQATEAFF.

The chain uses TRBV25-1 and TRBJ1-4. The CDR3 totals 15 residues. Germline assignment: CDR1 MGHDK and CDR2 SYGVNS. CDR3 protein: CASRTDEATNEKLFF.

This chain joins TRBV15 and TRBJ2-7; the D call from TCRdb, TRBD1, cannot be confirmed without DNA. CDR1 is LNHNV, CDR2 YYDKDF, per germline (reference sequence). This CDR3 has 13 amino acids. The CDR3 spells CATSATPGGEQYF.

CDR3 sequence reads: CASGDSKTQPQHF. The V gene is TRBV2, the J gene TRBJ1-5; the D call from TCRdb, TRBD1, cannot be confirmed without DNA. There are 13 residues in the CDR3. CDR1 is SNHLY, CDR2 FYNNEI, per germline.

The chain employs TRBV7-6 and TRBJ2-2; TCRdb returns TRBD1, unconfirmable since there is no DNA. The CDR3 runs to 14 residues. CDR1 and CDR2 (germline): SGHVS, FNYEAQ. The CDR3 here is CASRVWGETGELFF.

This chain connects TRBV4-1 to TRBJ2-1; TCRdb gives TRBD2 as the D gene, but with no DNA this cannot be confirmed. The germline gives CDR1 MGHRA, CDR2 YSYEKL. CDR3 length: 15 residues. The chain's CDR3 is CATSQAGLAGDEQFF.

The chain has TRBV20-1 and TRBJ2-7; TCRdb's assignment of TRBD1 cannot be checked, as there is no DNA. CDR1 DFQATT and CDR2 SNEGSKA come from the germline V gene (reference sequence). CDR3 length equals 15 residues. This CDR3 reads CSARDGNRGPYEQYF.